This is a list of T cell receptor beta chains from one sample in a study of T cells expressing NK-cell markers. One entry per CDR3 protein, without DNA, is what TCRdb gives after re-calling the 5' RACE reads. The sample data list about 400,000 distinct CDR3 sequences. The material sequenced was blood T cells: a sorted CD56 or NKG2C T cell subset, CD4+ or CD8+ T cells, or bulk PBMC T cells (not recorded which). The receptor source for this set is a woman aged 50 to 60 in good health. CDR3s include the opening cysteine and the closing phenylalanine or tryptophan.

>TRBV6-5|TRBJ2-1
CASSYGGSGSGNEQFF
>TRBV29-1|TRBJ2-1
CSVDRGLASYNEQFF
>TRBV27|TRBJ2-1
CASRRLAGGARGFF
>TRBV20-1|TRBJ2-1
CSARKAGEELWNEQFF
>TRBV5-5|TRBJ2-1
CASSLVYKLYNEQFF
>TRBV9|TRBJ1-6
CASSPPVGPLHF
>TRBV27|TRBJ2-7
CASTGGDSYEQYF
>TRBV7-2|TRBJ2-7
CASSLGLRGAGSYEQYF
>TRBV15|TRBJ2-3
CATSSGGRSTDTQYF
>TRBV20-1|TRBJ2-1
CSARDLSLASRNEQFF
>TRBV7-6|TRBJ2-5
CASSSQTGEAGTQYF
>TRBV5-6|TRBJ1-6
CASSLSPGSGPSPLHF
>TRBV15|TRBJ1-1
CATSRETEAFF
>TRBV6-6|TRBJ1-6
CASSTPRGPDSPLHF
>TRBV10-3|TRBJ2-5
CAISEASGRARETQYF
>TRBV28|TRBJ2-5
CASSSGLAEQETQYF
>TRBV29-1|TRBJ2-5
CSHDRGAETQYF
>TRBV30|TRBJ2-5
CAWTRDRGGETQYF
>TRBV7-2|TRBJ2-5
CASSFGIRLRSQETQYF
>TRBV4-1|TRBJ2-3
CASSQDSGRSTDTQYF
>TRBV29-1|TRBJ2-1
CSAGEGNEQFF
>TRBV7-9|TRBJ2-1
CASSITYNEQFF
>TRBV25-1|TRBJ1-5
CASSELGQPQHF
>TRBV7-9|TRBJ2-1
CASSLGGLAGVSNEQFF
>TRBV19|TRBJ2-2
CASRGQGATGELFF
>TRBV7-9|TRBJ2-7
CASTPGAYEQYF
>TRBV24-1|TRBJ1-4
CATSDPTGSNEKLFF
>TRBV4-1|TRBJ2-1
CASSRTGGSRFSDEQFF
>TRBV5-1|TRBJ2-4
CASSLVSAGGAKNIQYF
>TRBV6-6|TRBJ1-4
CASSPRRGQGKEKLFF
>TRBV15|TRBJ2-7
CATSRDPAGIYEQYF
>TRBV6-5|TRBJ1-3
CASSYSRRGTRNTIYF
>TRBV7-6|TRBJ2-3
CASSPTGAEDTQYF
>TRBV5-6|TRBJ1-1
CASSLGGKAEWAFF
>TRBV10-3|TRBJ2-1
CAISPGTKNNEQFF
>TRBV27|TRBJ2-1
CASSPRLARYNEQFF
>TRBV20-1|TRBJ2-2
CSANDLRTGELFF
>TRBV24-1|TRBJ2-1
CATSEFPGLNYNEQFF
>TRBV2|TRBJ2-2
CARLSGSNTGELFF
>TRBV12-3/TRBV12-4|TRBJ1-1
CASSLATRGTEAFF
>TRBV5-1|TRBJ2-6
CASSARLGTDSSGANVLTF
>TRBV29-1|TRBJ2-6
CSGGGGANVLTF
>TRBV9|TRBJ1-2
CASSAPSWGGGYTF
>TRBV29-1|TRBJ2-2
CSVAGLAGANTGELFF
>TRBV3-1|TRBJ2-3
CASSQGGGTSQYF
>TRBV24-1|TRBJ2-1
CATEGGRNEQFF
>TRBV19|TRBJ2-2
CASRGHLYTGELFF
>TRBV19|TRBJ2-5
CASSISGTLLQETQYF
>TRBV24-1|TRBJ2-3
CATSRTGGSTDTQYF